The 16 T cell receptor beta chains reported below all come from one sample, sequenced in a study of identical twins. TCRdb independently ran MiXCR on the 5' RACE reads; one entry per CDR3 protein. The sample yields roughly 250,000 distinct CDR3 sequences, more than 12% seen once. Sequencing was carried out using memory (CD45RO+) T cells sorted from blood. The receptor set was obtained from a woman in her late teens or twenties in good health.

This clonotype was counted ten times or more. The chain recombines TRBV7-9 with TRBJ1-1; D may be TRBD1 (5 bases). The CDR3 runs 14 residues. Germline values: CDR1 SEHNR, CDR2 FQNEAQ (reference sequence). V lost 5 bases and J 1 base, leaving 11 bases between the germline ends. CDR3 sequence: CASSLQGPNTEAFF. CDR3 bases: TGTGCCAGCAGCCTCCAGGGTCCGAACACTGAAGCTTTCTTT.

This clonotype occurred a few times. The CDR3 region is CASSRAPSYNEQFF. Here the CDR3 DNA reads TGCGCCAGCAGCCGAGCGCCCAGTTACAATGAGCAGTTCTTC. V and J are TRBV5-1 and TRBJ2-1; D unclear. Germline-derived CDR1 and CDR2 are SGHRS and YFSETQ. Trimming pared 4 bases from V and 4 bases from J, leaving 12 bases between. CDR3 length: 14 residues.

Many counts were recorded for this clonotype. The chain carries TRBV20-1 and TRBJ2-3, with D tentatively TRBD2 (5 bases). The V end lost 6 bases, the J end lost 6 bases, and 13 bases lay between the germline ends. The V gene's germline CDR1 is DFQATT and CDR2 SNEGSKA (reference sequence). The CDR3 spans 12 residues. In DNA, the CDR3 is TGCAGTGCCACAGACTATGGGGATACGCAGTATTTT. This codes for CSATDYGDTQYF.

This clonotype was counted a few times. CDR3 DNA: TGCGCCAGCAAACCTACAGGGTCGGATACGCAGTATTTT. It codes for CASKPTGSDTQYF. The rearrangement joins TRBV5-1 to TRBJ2-3; a weak D match, TRBD1 (6 bases). The CDR3 loop spans 13 amino acids. Trimming pared 6 bases from V and 6 bases from J, leaving 14 bases between. Germline V CDR1 and CDR2: SGHRS, YFSETQ.

This clonotype was detected a few times. The chain joins TRBV20-1 to TRBJ2-7; no clear D gene. The CDR3 totals 13 residues. Per the germline V gene, CDR1 is DFQATT and CDR2 is SNEGSKA (reference sequence). With 2 bases removed from V and 1 base from J, the gap between germline ends came to 9 bases. In DNA form, the CDR3 reads TGCAGTGCTAGAAGGATCCTTTCCTACGAGCAGTACTTC. This codes for CSARRILSYEQYF.

This chain connects TRBV7-2 to TRBJ1-1, with no clear D. Trimming removed 5 bases at V and 3 bases at J, with 10 bases between. There are 13 residues in the CDR3. Looked up from germline, CDR1 is SGHTA and CDR2 is FQGNSA. The CDR3 DNA is TGTGCCAGCAGCCCCCAGAGGGACACTGAAGCTTTCTTT. This sequence encodes CASSPQRDTEAFF. The complete variable domain, with remaining parts taken from reference TRBV7-2 and TRBJ1-1, reads GAGVSQSPSNKVTEKGKDVELRCDPISGHTALYWYRQSLGQGLEFLIYFQGNSAPDKSGLPSDRFSAERTGGSVSTLTIQRTQQEDSAVYLCASSPQRDTEAFFGQGTRLTVV.

This clonotype was picked up a small number of times. V usage is TRBV12-5 and J usage is TRBJ2-1; the D gene is possibly TRBD2 (5 bases). This CDR3 has 16 amino acids. The germline V and J ends were trimmed by 0 bases and 2 bases, with 11 bases remaining between them. Germline lookup yields CDR1 LGHNT and CDR2 FRNRAP. CDR3 region: CASGLVLGSTYNEQFF. The CDR3 DNA reads TGTGCTAGTGGTTTGGTACTAGGCTCTACCTACAATGAGCAGTTCTTC.

The chain links TRBV20-1 to TRBJ2-7; 8 bases map to TRBD2. J was trimmed by 3 bases and V by 5 bases; bases with no gene match: 3. The CDR3 is 12 amino acids. Germline V gene lookup returns CDR1 DFQATT and CDR2 SNEGSKA (reference sequence). The CDR3 protein is CSARGGNYEQYF. CDR3 bases: TGCAGTGCTCGCGGGGGGAACTACGAGCAGTACTTC.

This chain joins TRBV12-3 or TRBV12-4 and TRBJ2-2; no clear D gene. Trimming shortened V by 2 bases and J by 3 bases, and 7 bases separated the two germline ends. This CDR3 spans 14 amino acids. CDR3 residues: CASSLSPDTGELFF. The DNA for the CDR3 is TGTGCCAGCAGTTTAAGTCCGGACACCGGGGAGCTGTTTTTT.

CDR3: CASSLGQAGGYTF. CDR3 DNA sequence: TGTGCCAGCAGTTTGGGACAGGCAGGTGGCTACACCTTC. The chain is built from TRBV12-3 or TRBV12-4 and TRBJ1-2; 8 positions agree with TRBD1. The J segment lost 7 bases and the V segment lost 3 bases, leaving 4 bases of the junction unmatched. The CDR3 covers 13 residues.

The chain couples TRBV11-1 to TRBJ2-7, with 11 nucleotides matching TRBD2. The CDR3 spans 19 residues. CDR1 and CDR2 (germline): SGHAT, FQDESV (reference sequence). V was pared by 3 bases and J by 3 bases, with 16 bases of the junction left unmatched. This chain's CDR3 is CASSLAIVLAGGVYYEQYF. The DNA of the CDR3 is TGTGCCAGCAGCTTGGCAATCGTCCTAGCGGGGGGCGTTTACTACGAGCAGTACTTC.

There are a few counts of this clonotype. This rearrangement joins TRBV10-3 to TRBJ1-2, with D hard to call. The ends were cut back, 0 bases at V and 1 base at J, with 9 bases in the middle. The CDR3 has 15 residues. Germline CDR1 ENHRY, CDR2 SYGVKD. This chain's CDR3 is CAISESRGFNYGYTF. The DNA of the CDR3 is TGTGCCATCAGTGAGTCGCGCGGGTTTAACTATGGCTACACCTTC.

This clonotype was seen ten or more times. The V and J genes are TRBV12-3 or TRBV12-4 and TRBJ2-1; D is ambiguous. Trimming took 5 bases from V and 3 from J, leaving 5 bases between them. The CDR3 has 12 residues. The chain's CDR3 is CASSPLYNEQFF. The CDR3 DNA reads TGTGCCAGCAGTCCCCTCTACAATGAGCAGTTCTTC.

This chain uses TRBV20-1 with TRBJ2-3, with D possibly being TRBD1 or TRBD2 (6 bases each). The V gene lost 6 bases and the J gene lost 2 bases, with 12 bases spanning the gap. This CDR3 spans 13 amino acids. Germline assignment: CDR1 DFQATT and CDR2 SNEGSKA (reference sequence). CDR3 in amino acids: CSAWGASTDTQYF. CDR3 sequence (DNA): TGCAGTGCCTGGGGGGCTTCCACAGATACGCAGTATTTT.

The chain combines TRBV20-1 with TRBJ2-2, with TRBD2 matching over 8 bases. With V trimmed by 0 bases and J by 5 bases, 5 bases remained unmatched. The CDR3 consists of 15 residues. CDR1 and CDR2 from the germline V gene are DFQATT and SNEGSKA (reference sequence). In DNA, the CDR3 is TGCAGTGCTAGAGATCCCAGCGGGAGTACCGGGGAGCTGTTTTTT. Amino acid sequence: CSARDPSGSTGELFF.

In its sample, this clonotype was seen a few times. This chain links TRBV9 with TRBJ2-1; 13 nucleotides align to TRBD2. Germline V gene sequence: CDR1 SGDLS, CDR2 YYNGEE. The CDR3 covers 15 residues. The V segment lost 4 bases and the J segment 5 bases; nucleotides outside the gene matches: 3. CDR3 region: CASSPTSGRNNEQFF. The CDR3 nucleotides read TGTGCCAGCAGCCCGACTAGCGGGAGGAACAATGAGCAGTTCTTC.